This T cell receptor (beta chain) was sequenced in a study of human T cells and chemical hapten exposure. Study results and caveats: There were significantly more large CDR3 similarity clusters among expanded TCRs than among controls.

In its sample, this clonotype was seen many times. Its target is not known. TCRdb redid the calling of the RACE reads with MiXCR, one entry per CDR3 protein. The sample contains around 99,000 distinct CDR3 sequences, 9.5% to 15% of which appear only once. The germline CDR1 and CDR2 sequences are GTSNPN and SVGIG (reference sequence). Trimming took 2 bases from V and 6 from J, leaving 13 bases between them. The CDR3 is 13 residues long. Time point: patch test 1, 2 weeks after DPC sensitization. Documented treatment: therapeutic diphenylcyclopropenone sensitization with weekly scalp DPC. The specimen was whole blood, collected in connection with sensitization to the hapten diphenylcyclopropenone (DPC). The TCR comes from a woman between 40 and 55 years old with alopecia areata. Some clones in this sample may be carry-over from other donors' samples. The chain uses TRBV30 and TRBJ1-2, with D possibly matching TRBD1 (5 bases). DNA of the CDR3: TGTGCCTGGAGTCCCAGGGCGAGCCATGGCTACACCTTC. Translation: CAWSPRASHGYTF.